What follows describes a single TCR beta chain. CDR1 GTSNPN and CDR2 SVGIG come from the germline V gene (reference sequence). The CDR3 consists of 10 residues. Seattle cases were enrolled at active infection and followed longitudinally. This sample was taken from a study of blood T cell repertoires in COVID-19. Whole-study context: Both acute and convalescent COVID-19 samples were obtained from the United States, Italy and Spain. Sample material is recorded as cDNA or gDNA derived from T cells, B-cell-depleted T cells, or PBMCs.

Profiling relied on immunoSEQ multiplex PCR, and the TCRdb table lists in-frame clones only, not all of them. The repertoire holds 60,000 to 65,000 clones, with roughly three quarters as singletons. The receptor comes from a man between 60 and 70 years old with COVID-19, enrolled during active disease. Sequenced: peripheral blood. The rearrangement uses TRBV30 and TRBJ2-3; D is undetermined. CDR3 coding DNA: TGTGCTTTTTATTTAGATACGCAGTATTTT. Protein sequence: CAFYLDTQYF.